The TCR beta chain described here comes from a study of T cell responses to AZD1222 COVID-19 vaccine. In this sample, this clone turned up once. Trimming pared 3 bases from V and 4 bases from J, leaving 12 bases between. The germline V gene encodes CDR1 SGHTA and CDR2 FQGNSA. The CDR3 length is 14 residues. The protocol was immunoSEQ multiplex PCR, while the TCRdb copy is restricted to in-frame clones and leaves out a portion. The sample consists of 140,000 to 150,000 clones, 85% to 95% of them appearing once. This TCR came from an adult who had recovered from COVID-19. The source was peripheral blood, collected after recovery from COVID-19. V is TRBV7-2 and J is TRBJ2-5; possible D gene TRBD2, 5 bases. CDR3 sequence: CASSFNGIRETQYF. DNA of the CDR3: TGTGCCAGCAGCTTTAACGGGATCCGAGAGACCCAGTACTTC.